The next 14 T cell receptor beta chains were all read from a single sample in a study of a mutant IDH1 vaccine in newly diagnosed glioma. Produced via immunoSEQ multiplex PCR; TCRdb's table is partial and in-frame only. The sample contains roughly 32,000 clones, 82% of which appear only once. Time point specified: week 35, safety follow-up. Every vaccine dose comprised 300 ug of mutant IDH1 20-mer peptide plus topical imiquimod. No cognate antigen is known for these TCRs. Specimen: PBMCs, collected from a glioma patient whose treatment included an IDH1 peptide vaccine. The origin of the receptors is a young woman with glioma.

This clone was seen just once. This chain links TRBV5-4 with TRBJ1-1; 7 bases match TRBD1. The CDR3 spans 16 residues. Germline CDR1 is SGHNT and CDR2 is YYREEE (reference sequence). V lost 2 bases to trimming and J lost 0 bases; unmatched junction nucleotides: 7. CDR3 in amino acids: CASSLKGAVMNTEAFF. The CDR3 DNA sequence: TGTGCCAGCAGCTTAAAGGGGGCGGTCATGAACACTGAAGCTTTCTTT.

The gene calls are TRBV7-2 and TRBJ2-2, with 15 bases identical to TRBD2. This CDR3 is built from 18 residues. V lost 4 bases to trimming and J lost 5 bases; unmatched junction nucleotides: 8. Looked up from germline, CDR1 is SGHTA and CDR2 is FQGNSA. CDR3 in DNA: TGTGCCAGCAGCTCGCGCCGGACTAGCGGGGGGGGTACCGGGGAGCTGTTTTTT. Its protein product is CASSSRRTSGGGTGELFF.

This chain joins TRBV19 and TRBJ2-1; 11 nucleotides agree with TRBD2. CDR1 and CDR2 (germline): LNHDA, SQIVND (reference sequence). Trimming at V came to 2 bases and at J to 3 bases, leaving 6 bases not matched to a gene. The CDR3 contains 17 residues. As DNA, the CDR3 is TGTGCCAGTAGTATATATAGCGGGACTAGCGGCTACAATGAGCAGTTCTTC. This codes for CASSIYSGTSGYNEQFF.

The genes are TRBV6-5 and TRBJ1-2; a possible D gene is TRBD1 (6 bases). The CDR3 is 16 amino acids. Germline V gene data show CDR1 as MNHEY and CDR2 as SVGAGI. Trimming took off 0 bases at V and 4 bases at J, with 15 bases between the two ends. In nucleotides, the CDR3 is TGTGCCAGCAGTTACTCCCAACAGGGAGGGCCCTATGGCTACACCTTC. As protein: CASSYSQQGGPYGYTF.

The genes are TRBV9 and TRBJ1-3; D perhaps matches TRBD1 (5 bases). V was shortened by 0 bases and J by 2 bases, with 9 bases between the two germline ends. This CDR3 has 15 residues. Germline loops: CDR1 SGDLS, CDR2 YYNGEE. CDR3 amino acids: CASSVGQGAGNTIYF. CDR3 bases: TGTGCCAGCAGCGTAGGGCAGGGAGCTGGAAACACCATATATTTT.

The chain links TRBV19 to TRBJ1-2, with a weak D call TRBD1 (6 bases). V lost 3 bases, J lost 4 bases, and 9 bases lay in between. Germline V CDR1 and CDR2: LNHDA, SQIVND (reference sequence). CDR3 length: 13 residues. The CDR3 DNA is TGTGCCAGTAGTATCGGACAGCCCTATGGCTACACCTTC. It is translated as CASSIGQPYGYTF.

The chain recombines TRBV4-2 with TRBJ1-3; D might be TRBD1 (5 bases). The CDR3 consists of 15 residues. Germline CDR1 LGHNA, CDR2 YNFKEQ. V was trimmed by 6 bases and J by 0 bases, leaving 12 bases between them. In nucleotides, the CDR3 is TGTGCCAGCAGTTCAGGGCCGGTCTCTGGAAACACCATATATTTT. It specifies CASSSGPVSGNTIYF.

The chain links TRBV28 to TRBJ1-1; TRBD1 might be the D (5 bases). CDR1 MDHEN and CDR2 SYDVKM come from the germline V gene. Trimming took off 5 bases at V and 4 bases at J, with 14 bases between the two ends. CDR3 length equals 14 residues. The CDR3 DNA reads TGTGCCAGCAGTCCCCCGGGGGGTGCCACTGAAGCTTTCTTT. This translates into CASSPPGGATEAFF. The full variable domain, completed using reference TRBV28 and TRBJ1-1, is DVKVTQSSRYLVKRTGEKVFLECVQDMDHENMFWYRQDPGLGLRLIYFSYDVKMKEKGDIPEGYSVSREKKERFSLILESASTNQTSMYLCASSPPGGATEAFFGQGTRLTVV.

The chain has TRBV6-5 and TRBJ1-1; D gene ambiguous. Deletions cut 2 bases from V and 6 bases from J, with 19 bases between. Germline-derived CDR1 and CDR2 are MNHEY and SVGAGI. CDR3 length equals 16 residues. CDR3 amino acids: CASSYGQHLNGPEAFF. For the CDR3, the DNA is TGTGCCAGCAGTTACGGGCAGCACCTTAACGGACCTGAAGCTTTCTTT.

The V call is TRBV5-6, the J call TRBJ2-1, with D unclear. Trimming shortened V by 4 bases and J by 4 bases, and 6 bases separated the two germline ends. The CDR3 loop spans 12 amino acids. The germline CDR1 and CDR2 sequences are SGHDT and YYEEEE. CDR3 sequence reads: CASSLQYNEQFF. CDR3 coding DNA: TGTGCCAGCAGCCTACAATACAATGAGCAGTTCTTC.

This rearrangement joins TRBV27 to TRBJ2-2; D is ambiguous. CDR3 length: 17 residues. Germline V gene data show CDR1 as MNHEY and CDR2 as SMNVEV (reference sequence). V was shortened by 5 bases and J by 4 bases, with 20 bases between the two germline ends. CDR3 nucleotide sequence: TGTGCCAGCAGTAACCCTATGGGTGACACTCGCACCGGGGAGCTGTTTTTT. The encoded protein is CASSNPMGDTRTGELFF.

The J gene is TRBJ2-1, the V gene TRBV19, with 10 nucleotides matching TRBD2. Germline V lookup: CDR1 LNHDA, CDR2 SQIVND (reference sequence). Losses at the gene ends were 8 bases for V and 9 bases for J; bases not matched to a gene: 16. CDR3 size: 16 residues. CDR3: CASSPSLSGGASEQFF. The CDR3 DNA sequence: TGTGCCAGTTCCCCCTCTCTCAGCGGGGGGGCTTCTGAGCAGTTCTTC.

The CDR3 sequence: CASSLNEQYF. CDR3 in DNA: TGTGCCAGCAGTTTAAACGAGCAGTACTTC. This chain uses TRBV28 with TRBJ2-7; no reliable D call. Germline V gene data show CDR1 as MDHEN and CDR2 as SYDVKM. Trimming removed 2 bases at V and 5 bases at J, with 1 base between. The CDR3 has 10 amino acids.

The genes are TRBV4-3 and TRBJ2-3; D not resolved. The CDR3 has 15 residues. The V and J ends lost 4 bases and 6 bases respectively, with 17 bases between them. From germline, CDR1 is LGHNA and CDR2 YSLEER. The CDR3 coding sequence is TGCGCCAGCAGCCCAGACCAATTAATCCCTGATACGCAGTATTTT. It codes for CASSPDQLIPDTQYF.